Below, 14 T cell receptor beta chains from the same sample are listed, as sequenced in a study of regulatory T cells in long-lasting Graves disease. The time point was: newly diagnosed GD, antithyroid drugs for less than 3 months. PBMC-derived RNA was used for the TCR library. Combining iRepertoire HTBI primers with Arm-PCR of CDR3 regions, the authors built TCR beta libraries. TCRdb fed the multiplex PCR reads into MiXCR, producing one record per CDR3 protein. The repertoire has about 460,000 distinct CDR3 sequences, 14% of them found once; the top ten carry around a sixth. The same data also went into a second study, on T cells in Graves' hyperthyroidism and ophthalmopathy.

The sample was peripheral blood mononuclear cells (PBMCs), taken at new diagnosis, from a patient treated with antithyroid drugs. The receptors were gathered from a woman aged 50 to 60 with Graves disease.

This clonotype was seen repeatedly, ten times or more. CDR3 in amino acids: CASGTTEAFF. The DNA of the CDR3 is TGTGCCAGCGGTACTACTGAAGCTTTCTTT. V gene TRBV7-9 combines with J gene TRBJ1-1; D uncertain. CDR1 is SEHNR, CDR2 FQNEAQ, per germline (reference sequence). CDR3 size: 10 residues. Trimming pared 8 bases from V and 5 bases from J, leaving 6 bases between.

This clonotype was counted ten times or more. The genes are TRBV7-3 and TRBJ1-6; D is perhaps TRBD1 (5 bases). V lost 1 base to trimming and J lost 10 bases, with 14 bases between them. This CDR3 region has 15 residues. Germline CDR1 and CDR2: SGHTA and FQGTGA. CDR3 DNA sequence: TGTGCCAGCAGCTTAATGGGGGGTGTCGTCTCACCCCTCCACTTT. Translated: CASSLMGGVVSPLHF.

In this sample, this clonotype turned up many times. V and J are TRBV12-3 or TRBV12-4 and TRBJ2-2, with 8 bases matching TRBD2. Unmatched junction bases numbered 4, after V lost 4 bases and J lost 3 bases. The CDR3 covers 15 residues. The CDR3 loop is CASSSTSGYTGELFF. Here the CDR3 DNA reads TGTGCCAGCAGTTCTACTAGCGGATACACCGGGGAGCTGTTTTTT.

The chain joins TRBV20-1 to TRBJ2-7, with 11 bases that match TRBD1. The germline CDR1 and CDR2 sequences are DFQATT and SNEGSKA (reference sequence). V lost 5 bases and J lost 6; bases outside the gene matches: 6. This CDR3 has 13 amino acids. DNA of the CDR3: TGCAGTGCTGGGGACAGGGGGGTTACCGAGCAGTACTTC. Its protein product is CSAGDRGVTEQYF.

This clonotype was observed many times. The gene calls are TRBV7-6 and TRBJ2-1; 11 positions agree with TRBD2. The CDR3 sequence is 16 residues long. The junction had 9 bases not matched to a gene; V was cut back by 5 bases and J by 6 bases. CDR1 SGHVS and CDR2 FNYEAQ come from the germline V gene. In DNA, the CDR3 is TGTGCCAGCAGCCAACTAGCGGGAGAGTCTGGCAATGAGCAGTTCTTC. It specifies CASSQLAGESGNEQFF.

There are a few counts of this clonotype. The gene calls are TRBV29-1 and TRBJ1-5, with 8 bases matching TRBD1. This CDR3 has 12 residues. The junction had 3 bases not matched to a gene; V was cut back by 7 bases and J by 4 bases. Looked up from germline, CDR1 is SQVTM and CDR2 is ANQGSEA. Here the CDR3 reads CSAGQGNQPQHF. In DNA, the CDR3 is TGCAGCGCAGGACAGGGTAATCAGCCCCAGCATTTT. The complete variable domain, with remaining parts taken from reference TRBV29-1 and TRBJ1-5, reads SAVISQKPSRDICQRGTSLTIQCQVDSQVTMMFWYRQQPGQSLTLIATANQGSEATYESGFVIDKFPISRPNLTFSTLTVSNMSPEDSSIYLCSAGQGNQPQHFGDGTRLSIL.

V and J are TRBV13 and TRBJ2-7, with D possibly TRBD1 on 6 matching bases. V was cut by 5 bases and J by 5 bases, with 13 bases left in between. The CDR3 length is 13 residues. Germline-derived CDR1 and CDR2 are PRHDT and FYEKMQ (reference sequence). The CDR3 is CASSTRQGHEQYF. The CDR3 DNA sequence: TGTGCCAGCAGCACGCGCCAGGGGCACGAGCAGTACTTC.

CDR3 region: CASSRGTSGRPNEQFF. DNA of the CDR3: TGTGCCAGCAGCCGAGGGACTAGCGGGAGGCCGAATGAGCAGTTCTTC. The chain is built from TRBV11-2 and TRBJ2-1, with 15 bases aligning to TRBD2. Per germline, CDR1 SGHAT and CDR2 FQNNGV. Trimming removed 5 bases from V and 7 bases from J; junction bases left unmatched: 6. The CDR3 totals 16 residues. Complete variable domain (other parts from reference TRBV11-2 and TRBJ2-1): EAGVAQSPRYKIIEKRQSVAFWCNPISGHATLYWYQQILGQGPKLLIQFQNNGVVDDSQLPKDRFSAERLKGVDSTLKIQPAKLEDSAVYLCASSRGTSGRPNEQFFGPGTRLTVL.

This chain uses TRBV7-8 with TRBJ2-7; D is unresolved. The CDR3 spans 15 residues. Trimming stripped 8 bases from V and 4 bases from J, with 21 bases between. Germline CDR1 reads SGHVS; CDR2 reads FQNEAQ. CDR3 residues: CASSFFKDSPYEQYF. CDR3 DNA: TGTGCCAGCTCGTTTTTTAAGGATTCGCCGTACGAGCAGTACTTC.

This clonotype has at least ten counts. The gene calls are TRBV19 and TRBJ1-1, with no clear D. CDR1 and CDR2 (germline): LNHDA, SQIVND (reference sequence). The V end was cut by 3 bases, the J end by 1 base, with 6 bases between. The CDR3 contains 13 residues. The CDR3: CASSIRENTEAFF. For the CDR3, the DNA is TGTGCCAGTAGTATTCGCGAGAACACTGAAGCTTTCTTT.

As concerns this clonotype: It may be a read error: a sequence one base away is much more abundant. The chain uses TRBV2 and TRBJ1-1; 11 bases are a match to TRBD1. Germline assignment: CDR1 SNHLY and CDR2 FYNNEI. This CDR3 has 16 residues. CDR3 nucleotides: TGTGCCGGCAGTAGTTCTGGGGACAGGGGGTTCACTGAAGCTTTCTTT. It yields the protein CAGSSSGDRGFTEAFF.

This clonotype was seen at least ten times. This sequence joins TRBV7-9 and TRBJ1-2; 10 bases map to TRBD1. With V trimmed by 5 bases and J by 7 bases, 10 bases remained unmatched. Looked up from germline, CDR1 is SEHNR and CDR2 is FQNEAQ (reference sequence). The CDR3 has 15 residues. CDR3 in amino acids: CASSPSRDRGVGYTF. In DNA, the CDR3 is TGTGCCAGCAGCCCGAGCCGGGACAGGGGAGTTGGCTACACCTTC.

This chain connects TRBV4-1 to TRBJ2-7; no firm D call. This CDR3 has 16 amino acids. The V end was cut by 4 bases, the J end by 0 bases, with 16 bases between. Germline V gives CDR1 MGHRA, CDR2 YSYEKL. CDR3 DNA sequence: TGCGCCAGCAGCCGGTTTGTAGGGTGGAGCTCCTACGAGCAGTACTTC. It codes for CASSRFVGWSSYEQYF.

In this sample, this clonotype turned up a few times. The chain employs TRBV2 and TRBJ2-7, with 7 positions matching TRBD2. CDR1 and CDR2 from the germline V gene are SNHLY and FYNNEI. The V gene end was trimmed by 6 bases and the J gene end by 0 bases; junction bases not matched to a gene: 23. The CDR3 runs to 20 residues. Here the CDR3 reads CASRDHTGRPALQSSYEQYF. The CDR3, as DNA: TGTGCCAGCAGAGACCACACCGGGAGGCCGGCCTTACAGAGCTCCTACGAGCAGTACTTC.